This entry describes one T cell receptor (beta chain). This clone was counted between two and nine times. It has no known antigen specificity. Base quality data are lacking; no much larger clone is found one base away. The sample is drawn from a study of Ad26.COV2.S vaccination and SARS-CoV-2 variants (dated by TCRdb to about 2021). In the study overall: Donors in the vaccine arm were drawn from COV1001, a multicentre, randomized, double-blind, placebo-controlled phase I-IIa trial testing Ad26.COV2.S in healthy adults. Ad26.COV2.S was administered intramuscularly at 5 x 10^10 or 1 x 10^11 viral particles, either as a single shot or as two shots given 56 days apart. TCRbeta repertoire sequencing served as the tool for gauging how specific and how broad the SARS-CoV-2-reactive T cell receptors were following Ad26.COV2.S vaccination. The TCR-sequenced set comprised approximately 32 samples: approximately 19 Ad26.COV2.S vaccine recipients, 5 placebo recipients and 8 SARS-CoV-2 convalescent individuals. Trial participants were randomized into five groups of five, in which low-dose or high-dose Ad26.COV2.S was given once or twice, or placebo was given on both occasions. Investigators remained blinded to trial group allocation during experiments and outcome assessment. What the study reported, not specific to this receptor: After vaccination, spike-specific CD8+ and CD4+ T cell responses were reported to show substantial breadth. Higher spike-specific TCR breadth was observed in Ad26.COV2.S recipients than in placebo recipients (P = 0.0014). Comparable non-spike TCR breadth was observed between vaccine and placebo recipients, consistent with only spike being contained in the vaccine. The authors noted that total T cell responses may have been underestimated by the TCR breadth and depth analyses. The study was not powered for comparison of responses between vaccine doses or regimens.

The immunoSEQ Assay was the method used to sequence TCRbeta CDR3 regions. After extraction, genomic DNA underwent amplification by bias-controlled multiplex PCR, followed by high-throughput sequencing. Per the original workflow: To quantify the absolute abundance of every unique TCRbeta CDR3 region, sequences were collapsed and filtered. T cell fraction was estimated by normalization of TCRbeta template counts to usable DNA, with usable DNA being measured through amplification of reference genes present in all nucleated cells. Repertoire TCRs were annotated as SARS-CoV-2-specific by exact matching of V gene, CDR3 amino acid sequence and J gene to a known reactive TCR set. The reference SARS-CoV-2 TCR set came from MIRA and was filtered for enrichment in COVID-19-positive ImmuneCODE repertoires, removing public or cross-reactive TCRs. Based on the MIRA antigens, annotated TCRs were further analysed at the level of specific ORF or position within ORF. Depth was the summed frequency of annotated unique rearrangements, while breadth was defined as annotated unique rearrangements over total unique productive rearrangements. Two-sided Wilcoxon rank-sum tests were used to compare TCR breadth between groups. Held by TCRdb, this immuneACCESS table contains in-frame sequences only and omits some clones. Under half of the omission traces to an unresolved V gene where checked; the cause of the rest is unknown. V, J and clone size are those of that table, while D and trimming were read from the DNA. The sample table shows about 280,000 clones, and approximately 87% are seen once. Clones ranked in the top ten supply more than 2.5% of the sample.

At the junction V is shortened by 1 base and J by 3 bases, with 10 bases in between. Reading the germline V gene gives CDR1 SGHVS and CDR2 FNYEAQ. Measured from the cysteine to the phenylalanine, the CDR3 is 15 residues long. Only CDR3 DNA remains: 45 bases, in frame from the first base. Read against the paper, the sample's treatment or condition label means: roughly 19 received Ad26.COV2.S at low or high dose, single or two shots; roughly 5 received placebo; per-sample allocation not given. Repertoires of vaccine and placebo recipients were sequenced from samples taken on day 63 after the first injection. Between 29 July and 7 August 2020, Cohort 1b enrolled about 27 adults aged 18-55 years at one site in Boston, USA. Ad26.COV2.S was a replication-incompetent adenovirus type 26 vector that expressed a prefusion-stabilized SARS-CoV-2 spike protein derived from the original Wuhan strain.

The sample in question was peripheral blood, obtained in a trial of Ad26.COV2.S vaccine versus placebo. The V gene is TRBV7-6 and the J gene is TRBJ2-1, with the D segment identity uncertain. This TCR derives from a person aged 18-60 years who received the Ad26.COV2.S COVID-19 vaccine or a placebo. Here is the DNA: TGTGCCAGCAGCTTAGAGGCTGGCGGCTACAATGAGCAGTTCTTC. Its coded protein is CASSLEAGGYNEQFF.